Included here is one TCR beta chain sequence, with context. Its target is unknown. The source of the sample is a study of blood T cells in healthy people across ages. Study-wide points: Lack of knowledge of donor CMV status possibly confounded expanded clonotype changes.

For the second PCR, which ran for about 7 to 11 cycles, a sample-barcoded 5' primer and a J-beta primer mix were used. MiXCR was run by TCRdb on the 5' RACE reads, yielding one entry per CDR3 protein. The sample shows about 650,000 distinct CDR3 sequences, over 40% of them seen only once. The CDR3 covers 17 residues. The sequenced sample consisted of blood. The clonotype comes from a woman over 75 in good health. The chain couples TRBV21-1 to TRBJ1-4. TRBV21-1 is recorded as a pseudogene. The CDR3 region has the DNA TGTGCCAGCAGCAAAGCGCACCAGGAGGGGTTTGTGGAAAAACTGTTTTTT. Translation: CASSKAHQEGFVEKLFF.